The 14 T cell receptor beta chains listed next were all sequenced from one sample in a study of blood T cell repertoires in COVID-19. Libraries were prepared by immunoSEQ multiplex PCR; TCRdb keeps only in-frame clonotypes and omits some of them. The table has 200,000 to 300,000 clones, 70% to 90% seen once. Sequenced: peripheral blood. These receptors originate from a man aged 18 to 29 with active or convalescent COVID-19.

The chain couples TRBV7-9 to TRBJ2-1, with D perhaps TRBD2 (6 bases). The V end lost 1 base, the J end lost 9 bases, and 13 bases lay between the germline ends. The germline V gene has CDR1 SEHNR and CDR2 FQNEAQ (reference sequence). CDR3 size: 14 residues. In nucleotides, the CDR3 is TGTGCCAGCAGCTTAGTTGGCCGGGAGACTGAGCAGTTCTTC. This translates into CASSLVGRETEQFF.

The J gene is TRBJ2-1, the V gene TRBV6-6; TRBD2 matches at 9 bases. Losses at the gene ends were 5 bases for V and 9 bases for J; bases not matched to a gene: 11. CDR3 size: 15 residues. Germline V lookup: CDR1 MNHNY, CDR2 SVGAGI (reference sequence). CDR3 coding DNA: TGTGCCAGCAGTACCCCAGCGGGAGGTTTCAGTGAGCAGTTCTTC. Translation: CASSTPAGGFSEQFF.

The J gene is TRBJ1-2, the V gene TRBV19, with D unresolved. V lost 3 bases to trimming and J lost 0 bases, with 17 bases between them. Germline V gives CDR1 LNHDA, CDR2 SQIVND (reference sequence). CDR3 size: 17 residues. CDR3 bases: TGTGCCAGTAGTATTCCGAAATATCCAGGTACTAACTATGGCTACACCTTC. This codes for CASSIPKYPGTNYGYTF.

The chain links TRBV5-4 to TRBJ2-7, with 9 bases identical to TRBD2. CDR3 length: 15 residues. Germline loops: CDR1 SGHNT, CDR2 YYREEE (reference sequence). V lost 1 base to trimming and J lost 6 bases; unmatched junction nucleotides: 8. The CDR3 coding sequence is TGTGCCAGCAGCTTGTTGCTAGCGGGAAACGGCGAGCAGTACTTC. Translation gives CASSLLLAGNGEQYF.

The chain has TRBV7-2 and TRBJ2-1, with a tentative D call TRBD1 (6 bases). Trimming cost V 3 bases and J 10 bases, with 13 bases left between them. Germline V CDR1 and CDR2: SGHTA, FQGNSA. The CDR3 is made up of 13 amino acids. CDR3 coding DNA: TGTGCCAGCAGCTTCTTGGGGGCTCAGGAGCAGTTCTTC. As protein: CASSFLGAQEQFF.

This clone was seen a handful of times. The V call is TRBV13, the J call TRBJ2-1, with 11 bases lining up with TRBD2. With V trimmed by 7 bases and J by 5 bases, 7 bases remained unmatched. The CDR3 is made up of 15 amino acids. Germline V gene lookup returns CDR1 PRHDT and CDR2 FYEKMQ (reference sequence). This chain's CDR3 is CASTSLAGGDNEQFF. CDR3 nucleotide sequence: TGTGCCAGCACTTCCCTAGCGGGAGGTGACAATGAGCAGTTCTTC.

The chain uses TRBV6-5 and TRBJ2-7; 9 bases line up with TRBD1. Trimming cost V 6 bases and J 9 bases; bases outside gene matches: 12. Per germline, CDR1 MNHEY and CDR2 SVGAGI. There are 14 residues in the CDR3. The CDR3 DNA reads TGTGCCAGCAGGCCCGGGACAGGGTCGTTGTGGCAGTACTTC. It is translated as CASRPGTGSLWQYF.

The chain uses TRBV4-3 and TRBJ1-4; D gene uncertain. V was cut by 0 bases and J by 8 bases, with 7 bases left in between. This CDR3 has 13 residues. Germline loops: CDR1 LGHNA, CDR2 YSLEER. CDR3 loop: CASSQEGNEKLFF. CDR3 DNA: TGCGCCAGCAGCCAAGAGGGCAACGAAAAACTGTTTTTT.

This clone was seen only a few times. The V call is TRBV4-3, the J call TRBJ2-7; 9 nucleotides match TRBD1. Per germline, CDR1 LGHNA and CDR2 YSLEER. With V trimmed by 3 bases and J by 4 bases, 7 bases remained unmatched. CDR3 size: 15 residues. The CDR3 region has the DNA TGCGCCAGCAGCCAGTCCGGGACAGGGTCTTACGAGCAGTACTTC. Translating gives CASSQSGTGSYEQYF.

V is TRBV10-3 and J is TRBJ1-4; 7 bases are a match to TRBD1. Germline values: CDR1 ENHRY, CDR2 SYGVKD. Losses at the gene ends were 6 bases for V and 0 bases for J; bases not matched to a gene: 4. The CDR3 is 15 residues long. CDR3 DNA sequence: TGTGCCATCAGGGATCAGGGGGCAACTAATGAAAAACTGTTTTTT. The encoded protein is CAIRDQGATNEKLFF.

The chain employs TRBV5-6 and TRBJ1-4; tentative D call: TRBD1 (6 bases). The germline gives CDR1 SGHDT, CDR2 YYEEEE. Trimming left V 4 bases short and J 8 bases short, with 18 bases between. The CDR3 has 15 residues. CDR3 DNA sequence: TGTGCCAGCAGCCGGCCAGGGCTGGGACACGAAAAACTGTTTTTT. Amino acid sequence: CASSRPGLGHEKLFF. The full variable domain, in which reference TRBV5-6 and TRBJ1-4 provide the parts outside the CDR3, is DAGVTQSPTHLIKTRGQQVTLRCSPKSGHDTVSWYQQALGQGPQFIFQYYEEEERQRGNFPDRFSGHQFPNYSSELNVNALLLGDSALYLCASSRPGLGHEKLFFGSGTQLSVL.

The rearrangement uses TRBV7-3 and TRBJ2-3; 7 positions agree with TRBD1. The CDR3 covers 17 residues. V shed 4 bases, J shed 1 base, and the junction held 11 bases outside the gene matches. CDR1 is SGHTA and CDR2 is FQGTGA in the germline V gene. CDR3 in DNA: TGTGCCAGCAGCTCCTACTCCGGGACAGATCGCACAGATACGCAGTATTTT. Translating gives CASSSYSGTDRTDTQYF.

This clone came up once. V gene TRBV18 combines with J gene TRBJ1-4; a possible D gene is TRBD1 (5 bases). The CDR3 length is 12 residues. V lost 5 bases, J lost 8 bases, and 9 bases lay in between. CDR1 KGHSH and CDR2 LQKENI come from the germline V gene. The DNA of the CDR3 is TGTGCCAGCTCATCTTCAGGGGAAAAACTGTTTTTT. Translation gives CASSSSGEKLFF.

J is TRBJ1-2 and V is TRBV5-4, with 9 bases lining up with TRBD1. This CDR3 spans 14 amino acids. Germline CDR1 reads SGHNT; CDR2 reads YYREEE (reference sequence). After removal of 4 bases from V and 2 bases from J, the junction contained 3 bases not matched to a gene. The CDR3 protein is CASSTGQGNYGYTF. The CDR3 DNA reads as TGTGCCAGCAGCACCGGACAGGGGAACTATGGCTACACCTTC.